These 18 T cell receptor beta chains were sequenced from one sample in a study of blood T cell repertoires in COVID-19. Produced via immunoSEQ multiplex PCR; TCRdb's table is partial and in-frame only. The data contain 97,000 or so clones, 70% to 90% of them singletons. The specimen sequenced was peripheral blood. The receptors were gathered from a man in his forties with active or convalescent COVID-19.

This chain connects TRBV29-1 to TRBJ2-3; 9 nucleotides agree with TRBD2. The germline V gene encodes CDR1 SQVTM and CDR2 ANQGSEA. Trimming took 5 bases from V and 7 from J; bases not matched to a gene: 10. The CDR3 length is 14 residues. CDR3 nucleotides: TGCAGCGTTAATAGCGGGGGAGCAGCCTATACGCAGTATTTT. Translated, it gives CSVNSGGAAYTQYF.

This clone was seen a few times. The chain uses TRBV27 and TRBJ1-2; 8 bases map to TRBD1. Germline lookup yields CDR1 MNHEY and CDR2 SMNVEV (reference sequence). CDR3 size: 12 residues. With 5 bases clipped from V and 7 bases from J, the junction kept 3 bases outside the gene matches. The CDR3 loop is CASSQGASGYTF. The DNA for the CDR3 is TGTGCCAGCAGTCAGGGGGCGAGTGGCTACACCTTC.

This clone was counted only a few times. The chain is built from TRBV2 and TRBJ2-7; D possibly corresponds to TRBD1 (5 bases). V shed 3 bases and J shed 0 bases, with 6 bases lying between them. Germline V gene sequence: CDR1 SNHLY, CDR2 FYNNEI. The CDR3 length is 13 residues. The CDR3 spells CASSDQGSYEQYF. In nucleotides, the CDR3 is TGTGCCAGCAGTGATCAGGGCTCCTACGAGCAGTACTTC.

This rearrangement joins TRBV6-1 to TRBJ2-1; 9 positions match TRBD1. Germline values: CDR1 MNHNS, CDR2 SASEGT. Unmatched junction bases numbered 12, after V lost 3 bases and J lost 9 bases. The CDR3 runs to 16 residues. In DNA form, the CDR3 reads TGTGCCAGCAGTGATCGGGCGGGACAGGGTCGAGGTGAGCAGTTCTTC. It encodes CASSDRAGQGRGEQFF.

In regard to this clone: Other nucleotide sequences from this sample produce the same CDR3. The V and J genes are TRBV11-3 and TRBJ2-3, with D uncertain. The CDR3 runs 12 residues. V lost 2 bases to trimming and J lost 4 bases, with 4 bases between them. Looked up from germline, CDR1 is SGHNT and CDR2 is YENEEA. CDR3 in DNA: TGTGCCAGCAGCTTAACACCAGATACGCAGTATTTT. Amino acid sequence: CASSLTPDTQYF.

This rearrangement joins TRBV4-1 to TRBJ2-3; 10 positions match TRBD2. This CDR3 has 18 residues. The J segment lost 3 bases and the V segment lost 5 bases, leaving 14 bases of the junction unmatched. The germline CDR1 and CDR2 sequences are MGHRA and YSYEKL. Here the CDR3 reads CASSVAGGRGRVTDTQYF. The CDR3 DNA reads TGCGCCAGCAGCGTAGCGGGGGGACGGGGAAGGGTAACAGATACGCAGTATTTT.

A few counts support this clone. The chain combines TRBV7-9 with TRBJ2-1, with 14 bases that match TRBD2. Germline trimming cut 4 bases from V and 1 base from J; bases unmatched to any gene: 9. Germline CDR1 and CDR2: SEHNR and FQNEAQ (reference sequence). The CDR3 contains 19 residues. CDR3 protein: CASSSDGLAGGESYNEQFF. For the CDR3, the DNA is TGTGCCAGCAGCTCAGATGGACTAGCGGGGGGCGAATCCTACAATGAGCAGTTCTTC.

V is TRBV7-9 and J is TRBJ1-2; TRBD1 matches at 8 bases. The CDR3 loop spans 14 amino acids. After removal of 3 bases from V and 7 bases from J, the junction contained 7 bases not matched to a gene. Germline-derived CDR1 and CDR2 are SEHNR and FQNEAQ (reference sequence). The CDR3, as DNA: TGTGCCAGCAGCTTCCCGGGACAGGTGGCTGGCTACACCTTC. This codes for CASSFPGQVAGYTF.

The chain is built from TRBV12-3 or TRBV12-4 and TRBJ2-1, with 8 bases matching TRBD1. This CDR3 has 13 amino acids. V lost 6 bases, J lost 6 bases, and 4 bases stayed unmatched. For the CDR3, the DNA is TGTGCCAGCAGGCAAACAGGGGGCAATGAGCAGTTCTTC. Its translation: CASRQTGGNEQFF.

The chain recombines TRBV19 with TRBJ2-2; possibly TRBD1 for D (6 bases). Trimming took off 4 bases at V and 0 bases at J, with 15 bases between the two ends. The CDR3 runs to 17 residues. Looked up from germline, CDR1 is LNHDA and CDR2 is SQIVND (reference sequence). Here the CDR3 reads CASSTSRQDSNTGELFF. CDR3 DNA sequence: TGTGCCAGTAGTACCTCTAGACAGGACTCGAACACCGGGGAGCTGTTTTTT.

In its sample, this clone was seen once. CDR3 amino acids: CASSVTQSVDTQYF. The CDR3 nucleotides are TGTGCCAGCAGCGTGACTCAGTCAGTGGATACGCAGTATTTT. The gene calls are TRBV9 and TRBJ2-3; D not certain. CDR3 size: 14 residues. CDR1 SGDLS and CDR2 YYNGEE come from the germline V gene. Trimming left V 2 bases short and J 6 bases short, with 13 bases between.

This clone showed up just a few times. In nucleotides, the CDR3 is TGTGCCAGCACCGACAGGGATCAACTGAACACTGAAGCTTTCTTT. Its protein is CASTDRDQLNTEAFF. The J gene is TRBJ1-1, the V gene TRBV7-9, with 7 bases fitting TRBD1. J was trimmed by 0 bases and V by 7 bases; bases with no gene match: 8. The CDR3 extends over 15 amino acids. The germline V gene has CDR1 SEHNR and CDR2 FQNEAQ (reference sequence).

V and J are TRBV2 and TRBJ1-4; TRBD1 might be the D (5 bases). V was shortened by 3 bases and J by 8 bases, with 13 bases between the two germline ends. This CDR3 is 14 amino acids long. Germline-derived CDR1 and CDR2 are SNHLY and FYNNEI. The CDR3 DNA sequence: TGTGCCAGCAGTGAGCGCAGGGAGGGGGAAAAACTGTTTTTT. This sequence encodes CASSERREGEKLFF. Together with reference TRBV2 and TRBJ1-4, the CDR3 gives the full variable domain: EPEVTQTPSHQVTQMGQEVILRCVPISNHLYFYWYRQILGQKVEFLVSFYNNEISEKSEIFDDQFSVERPDGSNFTLKIRSTKLEDSAMYFCASSERREGEKLFFGSGTQLSVL.

Here the CDR3 reads CASSPQGSNQPQHF. The CDR3 DNA reads as TGTGCCAGCAGCCCTCAGGGTAGCAATCAGCCCCAGCATTTT. This sequence joins TRBV3-1 (or the pseudogene TRBV3-2) and TRBJ1-5; D might be TRBD1 (5 bases). CDR3 length equals 14 residues. Germline V gene lookup returns CDR1 LGHDT and CDR2 YNNKEL (reference sequence). Trimming took off 4 bases at V and 0 bases at J, with 7 bases between the two ends.

This chain's CDR3 is CASSRPGTGTNEQFF. CDR3 nucleotide sequence: TGTGCCAGCAGCCGCCCCGGGACAGGGACCAATGAGCAGTTCTTC. The rearrangement uses TRBV5-4 and TRBJ2-1; 9 bases match TRBD1. The germline CDR1 and CDR2 sequences are SGHNT and YYREEE (reference sequence). This CDR3 has 15 amino acids. After removal of 4 bases from V and 6 bases from J, the junction contained 8 bases not matched to a gene.

The V call is TRBV5-3, the J call TRBJ1-1; no definite D call. TRBV5-3 is an ORF, with its function uncertain. The germline V and J ends were trimmed by 3 bases and 6 bases, with 15 bases remaining between them. The CDR3 sequence is 14 residues long. For the CDR3, the DNA is TGTGCCAGAAGCTCCCCCGGGTGCGAGGCTGAAGCTTTCTTT. Translating gives CARSSPGCEAEAFF.

The V and J genes are TRBV19 and TRBJ1-1; the match to TRBD1 covers 7 bases. Germline-derived CDR1 and CDR2 are LNHDA and SQIVND (reference sequence). The CDR3 loop spans 15 amino acids. The ends lost 6 bases at V and 4 bases at J; junction bases unmatched: 11. The CDR3 nucleotides read TGTGCCAGTAGACCAGACAGGGAGGTAGGCACTGAAGCTTTCTTT. Translated, it gives CASRPDREVGTEAFF.

V and J are TRBV7-9 and TRBJ2-7; D ambiguous. Germline lookup yields CDR1 SEHNR and CDR2 FQNEAQ (reference sequence). Trimming shortened V by 0 bases and J by 1 base, and 7 bases separated the two germline ends. CDR3 size: 14 residues. The CDR3 DNA is TGTGCCAGCAGCTTAGCACCAGGTTCCTACGAGCAGTACTTC. Translated: CASSLAPGSYEQYF. The full variable domain, its missing parts supplied by reference TRBV7-9 and TRBJ2-7, is DTGVSQNPRHKITKRGQNVTFRCDPISEHNRLYWYRQTLGQGPEFLTYFQNEAQLEKSRLLSDRFSAERPKGSFSTLEIQRTEQGDSAMYLCASSLAPGSYEQYFGPGTRLTVT.